This TCR beta chain appears in the sequencing data of a study of shared clonotypes between healthy human individuals. Study summary: CD4 naive cells filled three plates per donor, CD4 memory three, CD8 naive two and CD8 memory one.

CDR1 and CDR2 (germline): MDHEN, SYDVKM. The V end lost 11 bases, the J end lost 4 bases, and 6 bases lay between the germline ends. The CDR3 runs to 10 residues. Remarks on this clone: Antigen specificity is unknown.

Naive CD8 cells lacked CD45RO, underwent positive selection for CCR7 and left out terminally differentiated effector memory CD45RA+ cells. Whole-study findings and limits: Clonotype sharing across donors was expected to vary with sequencing depth. The study sampled only blood, and tissue repertoires likely differ. Rarefaction curves obtained for sorted subsets showed sequencing incomplete despite large depth.

The repertoire was sequenced with immunoSEQ multiplex PCR; TCRdb's copy has only in-frame clones and lacks some. There are 760,000 or so clones in the sample; about 97% occur only once, and around 0.25% lies in the top ten. This receptor was obtained from a man younger than 40 in good health. This sequence joins TRBV28 and TRBJ2-4; D is uncertain. The sequenced material came from naive CD8+ T cells sorted from blood. Here the CDR3 DNA reads TGTGCCGAGCCAAAAAACATTCAGTACTTC. Translation gives CAEPKNIQYF.